This T cell receptor beta chain was profiled in a study of radiotherapy plus CTLA-4 blockade in lung cancer. About the research overall: Disease control reached 31%, with objective responses in under 20%. General study findings and limits: The authors reported that early blood T cell clone dynamics, with interferon-beta, best predicted response. In blood, TCR clones derived from the tumor expanded after radiotherapy plus ipilimumab.

Clones were sequenced by immunoSEQ multiplex PCR, and TCRdb holds only the in-frame ones, with some missing. The sample has roughly 90,000 clones, about 78% seen once. Participants had chemo-refractory metastatic non-small-cell lung cancer and were treated with focal radiation plus ipilimumab CTLA-4 blockade. The CDR3 spans 16 residues. The V gene end was trimmed by 4 bases and the J gene end by 3 bases; junction bases not matched to a gene: 4. Per the germline V gene, CDR1 is SGHNT and CDR2 is YYREEE (reference sequence). Comments on this clone: Antigen specificity is unknown.

The V and J genes are TRBV5-4 and TRBJ2-1; 13 bases map to TRBD2. The input for sequencing was peripheral blood, taken from a patient treated with radiotherapy plus ipilimumab. The TCR was taken from a human donor with non-small cell lung cancer that progressed on radiotherapy plus ipilimumab. The CDR3 sequence: CASSLGLAGIYNEQFF. The DNA of the CDR3 is TGTGCCAGCAGCCTGGGACTAGCGGGAATCTACAATGAGCAGTTCTTC.